These 24 T cell receptor beta chains were all obtained from the same sample, sequenced in a study of technical replicates of blood from several donors. Some clones are missing from TCRdb's copy, which holds only in-frame ones; the method was immunoSEQ multiplex PCR. This table holds about 70,000 clones, approximately 96% found once. Specimen: T cells isolated from PBMCs. The receptors were sampled from a human donor in good health.

V and J are TRBV4-1 and TRBJ2-7; D not resolved. CDR1 is MGHRA and CDR2 is YSYEKL in the germline V gene. This CDR3 is built from 14 residues. V lost 5 bases and J lost 0, with 11 bases in between. The CDR3 spells CASSRSRSSYEQYF. In DNA, the CDR3 is TGCGCCAGCAGCAGGTCTAGGTCCTCCTACGAGCAGTACTTC.

The chain couples TRBV7-3 to TRBJ1-1, with TRBD1 matching over 8 bases. Per germline, CDR1 SGHTA and CDR2 FQGTGA. V dropped 5 bases and J dropped 5; count of bases not matched to a gene: 7. This CDR3 has 14 residues. CDR3 sequence reads: CASSPGRGRTEAFF. In DNA form, the CDR3 reads TGTGCCAGCAGCCCCGGCAGGGGGCGTACTGAAGCTTTCTTT.

The sample holds one count of this clone. The genes are TRBV11-2 and TRBJ2-5; 7 bases match TRBD1. The trim removed 1 base at V and 2 bases at J, leaving 1 base unmatched. This CDR3 contains 14 residues. Germline CDR1 and CDR2: SGHAT and FQNNGV. The CDR3 is CASSLGTGQETQYF. Written as DNA, the CDR3 is TGTGCCAGCAGCTTAGGGACAGGACAAGAGACCCAGTACTTC.

The chain combines TRBV11-2 with TRBJ2-1, with D unresolved. The CDR3 runs 13 residues. CDR1 is SGHAT and CDR2 is FQNNGV in the germline V gene. Trimming stripped 5 bases from V and 6 bases from J, with 11 bases between. CDR3: CASSPEYRNEQFF. DNA for the CDR3: TGTGCCAGCAGCCCCGAGTACCGCAATGAGCAGTTCTTC.

This rearrangement joins TRBV29-1 to TRBJ1-2; D remains ambiguous. V was cut by 0 bases and J by 8 bases, with 16 bases left in between. The CDR3 extends over 14 amino acids. From germline, CDR1 is SQVTM and CDR2 ANQGSEA. CDR3 bases: TGCAGCGTTGAAGAGGATTTTAGGACTTTCGGCTACACCTTC. Encoded protein: CSVEEDFRTFGYTF.

The genes are TRBV30 and TRBJ1-3; 9 bases map to TRBD1. The CDR3 sequence is 14 residues long. The trim removed 1 base at V and 3 bases at J, leaving 1 base unmatched. Germline CDR1 GTSNPN, CDR2 SVGIG (reference sequence). CDR3 nucleotide sequence: TGTGCCTGGAGTGCGACAGGGGGTGGAAACACCATATATTTT. Its protein product is CAWSATGGGNTIYF.

This clone has just one count. The gene calls are TRBV27 and TRBJ2-1, with D possibly being TRBD2 (5 bases). Germline CDR1 MNHEY, CDR2 SMNVEV (reference sequence). V dropped 4 bases and J dropped 4 bases, with 11 bases sitting between them. The CDR3 is 14 residues long. The CDR3 spells CASSSRGSYNEQFF. As DNA, the CDR3 is TGTGCCAGCAGTTCACGAGGGAGTTACAATGAGCAGTTCTTC.

This clone was found once. The chain joins TRBV30 to TRBJ1-6; unclear D gene. The CDR3 has 16 residues. V was pared by 2 bases and J by 7 bases, with 18 bases between. Per germline, CDR1 GTSNPN and CDR2 SVGIG (reference sequence). CDR3 DNA: TGTGCCTGGAGTTGGGCCGGACCCGGGAGGAATTCACCCCTCCACTTT. Residues: CAWSWAGPGRNSPLHF.

The chain joins TRBV6-5 to TRBJ2-4, with 7 bases identical to TRBD1. Per the germline V gene, CDR1 is MNHEY and CDR2 is SVGAGI. The CDR3 sequence is 14 residues long. V gave up 6 bases and J gave up 9 bases; unmatched junction bases: 11. As DNA, the CDR3 is TGTGCCAGCAGACAACGTACAGGGGAGAGCATTCAGTACTTC. As protein: CASRQRTGESIQYF.

This clone was recorded only once. This chain links TRBV10-1 with TRBJ2-1, with D uncertain. The germline V gene has CDR1 WNHNN and CDR2 SYGVQD (reference sequence). V lost 4 bases to trimming and J lost 1 base, with 2 bases between them. The CDR3 has 12 amino acids. CDR3 protein: CASSASYNEQFF. The CDR3 DNA reads TGCGCCAGCAGTGCATCCTACAATGAGCAGTTCTTC.

J is TRBJ1-5 and V is TRBV7-9; D unclear. The CDR3 is made up of 13 amino acids. In germline, CDR1 is SEHNR, CDR2 FQNEAQ (reference sequence). With 8 bases removed from V and 4 bases from J, the gap between germline ends came to 12 bases. This CDR3 is CASAARTNQPQHF. In DNA form, the CDR3 reads TGTGCCAGCGCGGCCAGGACTAATCAGCCCCAGCATTTT.

This chain uses TRBV18 with TRBJ1-1; a possible D gene is TRBD1 (6 bases). CDR1 and CDR2 from the germline V gene are KGHSH and LQKENI. Trimming stripped 6 bases from V and 3 bases from J, with 17 bases between. The CDR3 has 15 residues. This CDR3 is CASSSARGAYTEAFF. The CDR3 DNA follows: TGTGCCAGCTCCTCCGCCCGGGGGGCCTACACTGAAGCTTTCTTT.

CDR3 protein: CASSLEMNTEAFF. CDR3 nucleotide sequence: TGTGCCAGCAGCCTCGAGATGAACACTGAAGCTTTCTTT. The rearrangement links TRBV6-6 to TRBJ1-1; D ambiguous. The CDR3 covers 13 residues. V dropped 6 bases and J dropped 0 bases, with 8 bases sitting between them. Germline assignment: CDR1 MNHNY and CDR2 SVGAGI (reference sequence).

This rearrangement joins TRBV6-6 to TRBJ2-2, with a weak D call TRBD1 (6 bases). V was pared by 6 bases and J by 0 bases, with 11 bases between. The CDR3 totals 15 residues. CDR1 and CDR2 from the germline V gene are MNHNY and SVGAGI (reference sequence). The CDR3 sequence is CASSQDRPNTGELFF. The CDR3 bases are TGTGCCAGCAGCCAGGACAGACCGAACACCGGGGAGCTGTTTTTT.

The chain uses TRBV10-2 and TRBJ1-5; TRBD1 matches at 11 bases. This CDR3 has 18 residues. The V gene end was trimmed by 0 bases and the J gene end by 5 bases; junction bases not matched to a gene: 9. Germline V gene lookup returns CDR1 WSHSY and CDR2 SAAADI. The CDR3 is CASSESFTTGQGDQPQHF. CDR3 DNA: TGCGCCAGCAGTGAGTCGTTTACGACGGGACAGGGGGATCAGCCCCAGCATTTT.

The rearrangement uses TRBV5-4 and TRBJ2-7; D possibly corresponds to TRBD1 (6 bases). The CDR3 length is 15 residues. Looked up from germline, CDR1 is SGHNT and CDR2 is YYREEE (reference sequence). Between the trimmed V and J ends, which lost 4 bases and 2 bases, there was a span of 16 bases. The CDR3 spells CASSPGNRAAYEQYF. For the CDR3, the DNA is TGTGCCAGCAGCCCAGGAAACAGGGCTGCCTACGAGCAGTACTTC.

This sequence joins TRBV28 and TRBJ1-5, with a weak D call TRBD1 (6 bases). Germline V gene lookup returns CDR1 MDHEN and CDR2 SYDVKM. The V end lost 2 bases, the J end lost 6 bases, and 14 bases lay between the germline ends. This CDR3 has 15 amino acids. The CDR3 bases are TGTGCCAGCAGTTTAAACAGGGCTGGAAGTCAGCCCCAGCATTTT. It is translated as CASSLNRAGSQPQHF.

This chain joins TRBV7-9 and TRBJ2-5; no clear D gene. The ends were cut back, 7 bases at V and 5 bases at J, with 8 bases in the middle. CDR3 size: 11 residues. The V gene's germline CDR1 is SEHNR and CDR2 FQNEAQ (reference sequence). The CDR3 nucleotides read TGTGCCAGCAACATTTTTGAGACCCAGTACTTC. This translates into CASNIFETQYF.

V usage is TRBV10-3 and J usage is TRBJ1-5, with 7 bases that match TRBD1. Germline V gene data show CDR1 as ENHRY and CDR2 as SYGVKD. V shed 6 bases, J shed 2 bases, and the junction held 4 bases outside the gene matches. This CDR3 is built from 14 residues. Here the CDR3 DNA reads TGTGCCATCAGCAACAGGGGAGGCAATCAGCCCCAGCATTTT. It codes for CAISNRGGNQPQHF.

The J gene is TRBJ1-4, the V gene TRBV2; TRBD1 is a possible D gene (6 bases). This CDR3 spans 15 amino acids. The germline gives CDR1 SNHLY, CDR2 FYNNEI. The V and J ends lost 7 bases and 10 bases respectively, with 22 bases between them. The CDR3 DNA reads TGTGCCAGCACCCTGAGACAGGTCCCATCAGGAAAACTGTTTTTT. Residues: CASTLRQVPSGKLFF.

The chain is built from TRBV29-1 and TRBJ2-7; tentatively, D is TRBD2 (6 bases). This CDR3 region has 14 residues. V shed 8 bases and J shed 0 bases, with 17 bases lying between them. Per the germline V gene, CDR1 is SQVTM and CDR2 is ANQGSEA. CDR3 protein: CSIRSGESSYEQYF. The CDR3 DNA reads TGCAGCATACGCTCGGGGGAATCCTCCTACGAGCAGTACTTC.

The V gene is TRBV7-8, the J gene TRBJ2-1; 11 nucleotides line up with TRBD2. V dropped 3 bases and J dropped 4; count of bases not matched to a gene: 5. Per the germline V gene, CDR1 is SGHVS and CDR2 is FQNEAQ. CDR3 length: 16 residues. This chain's CDR3 is CASSLAPSGGYNEQFF. CDR3 sequence (DNA): TGTGCCAGCAGCTTGGCCCCTAGCGGGGGGTACAATGAGCAGTTCTTC.

The chain carries TRBV6-5 and TRBJ1-1; tentative D call: TRBD1 (5 bases). V was cut by 4 bases and J by 4 bases, with 16 bases left in between. The CDR3 runs 15 residues. CDR1 is MNHEY and CDR2 is SVGAGI in the germline V gene. CDR3 residues: CASSSSITGGTEAFF. The CDR3 nucleotides read TGTGCCAGCAGTTCCTCTATTACAGGTGGCACTGAAGCTTTCTTT.

The rearrangement uses TRBV6-5 and TRBJ2-7; D is unclear. The CDR3 covers 13 residues. Trimming took off 2 bases at V and 6 bases at J, with 11 bases between the two ends. Per the germline V gene, CDR1 is MNHEY and CDR2 is SVGAGI. This chain's CDR3 is CASSYDGVSEQYF. The CDR3 nucleotides are TGTGCCAGCAGTTACGACGGAGTATCCGAGCAGTACTTC.